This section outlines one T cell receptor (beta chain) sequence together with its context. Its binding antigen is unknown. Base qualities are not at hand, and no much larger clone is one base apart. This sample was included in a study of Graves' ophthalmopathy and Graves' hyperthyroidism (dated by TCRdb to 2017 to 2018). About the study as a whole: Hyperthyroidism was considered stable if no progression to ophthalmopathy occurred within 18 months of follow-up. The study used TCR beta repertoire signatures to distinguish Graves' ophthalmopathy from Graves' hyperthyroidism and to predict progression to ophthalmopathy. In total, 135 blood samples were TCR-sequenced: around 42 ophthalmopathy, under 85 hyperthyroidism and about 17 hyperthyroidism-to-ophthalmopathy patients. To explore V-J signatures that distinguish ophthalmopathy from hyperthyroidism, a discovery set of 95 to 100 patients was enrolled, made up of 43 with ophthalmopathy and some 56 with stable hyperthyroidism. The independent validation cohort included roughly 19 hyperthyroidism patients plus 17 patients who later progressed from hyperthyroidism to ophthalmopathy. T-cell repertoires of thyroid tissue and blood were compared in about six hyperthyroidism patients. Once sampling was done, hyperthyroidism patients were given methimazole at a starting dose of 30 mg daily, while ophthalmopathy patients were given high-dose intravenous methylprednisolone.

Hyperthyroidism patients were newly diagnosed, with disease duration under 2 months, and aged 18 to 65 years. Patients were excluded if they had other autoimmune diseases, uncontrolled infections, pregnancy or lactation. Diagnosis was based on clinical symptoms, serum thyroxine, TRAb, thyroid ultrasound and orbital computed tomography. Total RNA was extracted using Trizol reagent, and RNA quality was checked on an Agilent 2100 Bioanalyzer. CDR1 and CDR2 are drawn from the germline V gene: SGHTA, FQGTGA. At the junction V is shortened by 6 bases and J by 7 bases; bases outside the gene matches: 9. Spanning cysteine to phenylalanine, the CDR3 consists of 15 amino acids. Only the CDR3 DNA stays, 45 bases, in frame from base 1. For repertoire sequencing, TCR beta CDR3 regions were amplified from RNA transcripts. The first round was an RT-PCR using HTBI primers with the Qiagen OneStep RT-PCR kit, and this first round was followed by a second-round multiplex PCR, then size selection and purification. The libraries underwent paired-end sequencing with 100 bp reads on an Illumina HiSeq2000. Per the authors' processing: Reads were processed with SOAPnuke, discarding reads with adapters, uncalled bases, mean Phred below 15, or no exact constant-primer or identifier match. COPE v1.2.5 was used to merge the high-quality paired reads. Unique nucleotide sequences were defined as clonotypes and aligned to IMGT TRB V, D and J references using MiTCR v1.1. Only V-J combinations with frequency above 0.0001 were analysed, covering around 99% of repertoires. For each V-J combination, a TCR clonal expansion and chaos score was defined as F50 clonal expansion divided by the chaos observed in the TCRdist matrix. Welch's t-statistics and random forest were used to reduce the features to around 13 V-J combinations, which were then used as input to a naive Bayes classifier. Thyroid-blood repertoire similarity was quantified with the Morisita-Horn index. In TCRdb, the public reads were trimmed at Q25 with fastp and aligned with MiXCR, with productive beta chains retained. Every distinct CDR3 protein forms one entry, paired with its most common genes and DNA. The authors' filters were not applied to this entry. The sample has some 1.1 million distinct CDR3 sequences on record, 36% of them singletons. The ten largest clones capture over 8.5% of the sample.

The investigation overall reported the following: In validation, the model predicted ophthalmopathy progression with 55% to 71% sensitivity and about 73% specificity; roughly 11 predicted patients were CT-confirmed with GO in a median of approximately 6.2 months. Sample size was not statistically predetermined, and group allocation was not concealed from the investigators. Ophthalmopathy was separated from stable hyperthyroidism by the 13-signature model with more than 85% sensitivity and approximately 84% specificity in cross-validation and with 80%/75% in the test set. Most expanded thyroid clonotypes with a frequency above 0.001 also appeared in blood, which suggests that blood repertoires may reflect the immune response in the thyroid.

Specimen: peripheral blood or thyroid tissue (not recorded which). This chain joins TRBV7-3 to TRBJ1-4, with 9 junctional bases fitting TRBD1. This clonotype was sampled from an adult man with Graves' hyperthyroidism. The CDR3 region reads CASRVPGTGLEKLFF. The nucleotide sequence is TGTGCCAGCAGAGTCCCCGGGACAGGGCTTGAAAAACTGTTTTTT.